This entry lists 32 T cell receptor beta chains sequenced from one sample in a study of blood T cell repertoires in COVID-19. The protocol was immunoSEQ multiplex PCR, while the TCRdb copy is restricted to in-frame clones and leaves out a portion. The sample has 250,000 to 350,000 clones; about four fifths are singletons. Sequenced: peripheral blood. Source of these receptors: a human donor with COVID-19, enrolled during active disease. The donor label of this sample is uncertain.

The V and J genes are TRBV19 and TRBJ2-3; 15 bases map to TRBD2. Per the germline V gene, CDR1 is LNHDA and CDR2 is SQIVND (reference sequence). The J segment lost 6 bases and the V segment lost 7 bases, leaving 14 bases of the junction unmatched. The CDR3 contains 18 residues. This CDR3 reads CASTGLAGGGIHLDTQYF. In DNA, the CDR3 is TGTGCCAGTACGGGACTAGCGGGAGGTGGTATTCATTTGGATACGCAGTATTTT.

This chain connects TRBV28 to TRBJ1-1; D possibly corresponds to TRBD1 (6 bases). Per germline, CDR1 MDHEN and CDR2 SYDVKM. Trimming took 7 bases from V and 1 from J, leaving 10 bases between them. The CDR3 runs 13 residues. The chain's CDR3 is CASIPQGNTEAFF. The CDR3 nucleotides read TGTGCCAGCATCCCACAGGGGAACACTGAAGCTTTCTTT. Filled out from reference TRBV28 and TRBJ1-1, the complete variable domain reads DVKVTQSSRYLVKRTGEKVFLECVQDMDHENMFWYRQDPGLGLRLIYFSYDVKMKEKGDIPEGYSVSREKKERFSLILESASTNQTSMYLCASIPQGNTEAFFGQGTRLTVV.

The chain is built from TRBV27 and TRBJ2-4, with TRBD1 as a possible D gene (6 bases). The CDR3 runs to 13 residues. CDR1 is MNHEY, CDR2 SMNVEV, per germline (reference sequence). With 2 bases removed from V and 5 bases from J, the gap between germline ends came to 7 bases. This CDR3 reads CASSLNRENIQYF. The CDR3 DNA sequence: TGTGCCAGCAGTTTAAACAGGGAAAACATTCAGTACTTC.

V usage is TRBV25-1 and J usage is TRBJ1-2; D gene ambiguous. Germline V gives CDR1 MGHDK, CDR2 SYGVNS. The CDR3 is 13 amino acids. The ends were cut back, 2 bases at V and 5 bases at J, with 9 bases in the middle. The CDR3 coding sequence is TGTGCCAGCAGTGAACCAACAGCATATGGCTACACCTTC. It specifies CASSEPTAYGYTF.

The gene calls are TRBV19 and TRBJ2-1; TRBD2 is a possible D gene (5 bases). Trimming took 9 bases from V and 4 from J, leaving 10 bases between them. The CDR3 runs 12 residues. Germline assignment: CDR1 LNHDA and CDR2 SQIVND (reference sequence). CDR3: CASGNRYNEQFF. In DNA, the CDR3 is TGTGCCAGCGGGAACCGTTACAATGAGCAGTTCTTC.

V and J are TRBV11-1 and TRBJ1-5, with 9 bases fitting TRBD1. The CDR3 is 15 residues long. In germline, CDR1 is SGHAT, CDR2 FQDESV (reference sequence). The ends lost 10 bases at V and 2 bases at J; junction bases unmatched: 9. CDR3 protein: CATRDRAEGNQPQHF. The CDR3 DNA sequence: TGTGCCACCCGGGACAGGGCTGAAGGCAATCAGCCCCAGCATTTT.

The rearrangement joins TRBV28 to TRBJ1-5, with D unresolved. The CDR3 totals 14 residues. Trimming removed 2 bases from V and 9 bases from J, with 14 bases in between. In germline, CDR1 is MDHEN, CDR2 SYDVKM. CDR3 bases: TGTGCCAGCAGTTTAAGTCTGGGCCTCTTGCCCCAGCATTTT. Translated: CASSLSLGLLPQHF.

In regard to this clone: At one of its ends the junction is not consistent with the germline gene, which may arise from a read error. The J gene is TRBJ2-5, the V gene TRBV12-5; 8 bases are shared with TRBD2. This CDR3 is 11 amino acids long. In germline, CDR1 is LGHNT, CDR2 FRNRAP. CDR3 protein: CASGSGGAKDF. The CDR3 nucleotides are TGTGCTAGTGGTTCGGGGGGGGCCAAGGACTTC.

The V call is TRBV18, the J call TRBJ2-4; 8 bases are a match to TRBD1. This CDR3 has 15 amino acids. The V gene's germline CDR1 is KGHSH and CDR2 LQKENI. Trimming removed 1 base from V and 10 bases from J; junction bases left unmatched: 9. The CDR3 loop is CASSPLGTGDKIQYF. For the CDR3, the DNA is TGTGCCAGCTCACCACTAGGGACAGGTGACAAAATTCAGTACTTC.

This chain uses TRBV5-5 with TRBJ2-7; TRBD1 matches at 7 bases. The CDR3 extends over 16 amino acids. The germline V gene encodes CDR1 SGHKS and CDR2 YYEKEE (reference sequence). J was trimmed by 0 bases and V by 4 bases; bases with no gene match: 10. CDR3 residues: CASSSRQGPYSYEQYF. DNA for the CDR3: TGTGCCAGCAGCAGCCGACAGGGACCATACTCCTACGAGCAGTACTTC.

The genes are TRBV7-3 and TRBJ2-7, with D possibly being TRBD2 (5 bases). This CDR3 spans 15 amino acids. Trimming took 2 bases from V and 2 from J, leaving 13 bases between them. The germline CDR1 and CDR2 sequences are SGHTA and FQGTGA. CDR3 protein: CASSLLGGDPYEQYF. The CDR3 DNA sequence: TGTGCCAGCAGCTTATTAGGAGGAGACCCCTACGAGCAGTACTTC.

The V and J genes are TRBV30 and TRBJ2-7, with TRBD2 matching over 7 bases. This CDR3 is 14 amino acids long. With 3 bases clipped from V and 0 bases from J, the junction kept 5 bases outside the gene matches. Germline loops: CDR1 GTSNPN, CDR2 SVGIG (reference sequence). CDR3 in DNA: TGTGCCTGGAGCCCAGGACTAGGCTCCTACGAGCAGTACTTC. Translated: CAWSPGLGSYEQYF.

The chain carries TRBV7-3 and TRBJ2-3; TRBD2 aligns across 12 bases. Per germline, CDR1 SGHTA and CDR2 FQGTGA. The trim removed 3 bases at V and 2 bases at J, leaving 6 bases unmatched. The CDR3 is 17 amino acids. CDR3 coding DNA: TGTGCCAGCAGCTTCGGGAGACTAGCGGGAGCCACAGATACGCAGTATTTT. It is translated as CASSFGRLAGATDTQYF.

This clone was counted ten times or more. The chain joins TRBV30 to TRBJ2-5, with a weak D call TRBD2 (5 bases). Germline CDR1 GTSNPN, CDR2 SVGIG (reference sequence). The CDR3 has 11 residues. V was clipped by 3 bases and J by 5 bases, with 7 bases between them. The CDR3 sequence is CAWRIAETQYF. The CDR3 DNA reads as TGTGCCTGGAGGATAGCGGAGACCCAGTACTTC.

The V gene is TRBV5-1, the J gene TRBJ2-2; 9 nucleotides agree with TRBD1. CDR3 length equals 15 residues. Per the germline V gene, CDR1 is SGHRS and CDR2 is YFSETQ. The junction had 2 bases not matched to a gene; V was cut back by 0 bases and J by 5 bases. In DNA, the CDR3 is TGCGCCAGCAGCTTGGACAGGGGGCGAACCGGGGAGCTGTTTTTT. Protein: CASSLDRGRTGELFF.

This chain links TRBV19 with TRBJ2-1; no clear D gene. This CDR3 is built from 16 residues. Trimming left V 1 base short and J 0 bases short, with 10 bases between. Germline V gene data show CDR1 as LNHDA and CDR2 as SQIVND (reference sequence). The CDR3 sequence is CASSIGLRSSYNEQFF. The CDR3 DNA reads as TGTGCCAGTAGTATAGGACTGCGCAGCTCCTACAATGAGCAGTTCTTC.

The DNA of the CDR3 is TGTGCCAGCAGCCCACCTGGAGTAGCGGGCTCCTACAATGAGCAGTTCTTC. It yields the protein CASSPPGVAGSYNEQFF. The rearrangement joins TRBV7-2 to TRBJ2-1; 7 bases line up with TRBD2. Germline CDR1 SGHTA, CDR2 FQGNSA. The CDR3 is made up of 17 amino acids. J gave up 0 bases and V 5 bases, and 10 bases lay outside the gene matches.

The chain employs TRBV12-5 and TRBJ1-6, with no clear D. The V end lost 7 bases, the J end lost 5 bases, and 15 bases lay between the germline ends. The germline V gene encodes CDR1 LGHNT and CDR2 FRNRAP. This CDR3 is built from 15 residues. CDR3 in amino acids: CASAPSAGNNSPLHF. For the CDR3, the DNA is TGTGCTAGTGCCCCGTCAGCGGGTAATAATTCACCCCTCCACTTT.

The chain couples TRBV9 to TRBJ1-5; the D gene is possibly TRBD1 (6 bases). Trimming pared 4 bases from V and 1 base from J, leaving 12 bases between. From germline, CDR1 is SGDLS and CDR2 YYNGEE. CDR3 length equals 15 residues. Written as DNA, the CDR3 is TGTGCCAGCAGCCCGGGGGGGGCCAGCAATCAGCCCCAGCATTTT. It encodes CASSPGGASNQPQHF.

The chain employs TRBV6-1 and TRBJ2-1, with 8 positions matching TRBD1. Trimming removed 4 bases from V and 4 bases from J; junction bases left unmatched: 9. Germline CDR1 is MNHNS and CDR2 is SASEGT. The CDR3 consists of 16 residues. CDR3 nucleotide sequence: TGTGCCAGCAGTGGCAGGGGGCCGGCAAGGTACAATGAGCAGTTCTTC. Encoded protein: CASSGRGPARYNEQFF.

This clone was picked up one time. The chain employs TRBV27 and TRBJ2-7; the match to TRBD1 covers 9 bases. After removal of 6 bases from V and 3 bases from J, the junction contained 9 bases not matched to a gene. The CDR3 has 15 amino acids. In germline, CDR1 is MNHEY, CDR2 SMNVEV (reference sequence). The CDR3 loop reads CASSPSRDRVYEQYF. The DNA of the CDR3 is TGTGCCAGCAGCCCCTCCCGGGACAGGGTCTACGAGCAGTACTTC.

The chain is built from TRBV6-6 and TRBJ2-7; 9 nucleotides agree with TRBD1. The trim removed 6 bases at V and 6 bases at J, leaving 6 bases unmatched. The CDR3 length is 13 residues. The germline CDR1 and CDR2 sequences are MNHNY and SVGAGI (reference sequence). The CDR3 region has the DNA TGTGCCAGCAGCCCGGGACAGGGTCCCGAGCAGTACTTC. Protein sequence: CASSPGQGPEQYF.

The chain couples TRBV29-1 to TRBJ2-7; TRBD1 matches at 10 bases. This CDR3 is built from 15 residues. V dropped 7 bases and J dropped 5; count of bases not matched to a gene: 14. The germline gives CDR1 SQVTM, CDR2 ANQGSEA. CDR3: CSAVDRTGGSDEQYF. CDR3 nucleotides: TGCAGCGCGGTAGATAGGACAGGGGGTTCGGACGAGCAGTACTTC.

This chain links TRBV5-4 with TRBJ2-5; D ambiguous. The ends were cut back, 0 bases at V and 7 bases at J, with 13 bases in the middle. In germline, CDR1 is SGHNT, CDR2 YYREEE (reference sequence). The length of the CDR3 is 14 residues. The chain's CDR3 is CASSLVLAPRTQYF. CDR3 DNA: TGTGCCAGCAGCTTGGTGTTAGCACCCAGGACCCAGTACTTC.

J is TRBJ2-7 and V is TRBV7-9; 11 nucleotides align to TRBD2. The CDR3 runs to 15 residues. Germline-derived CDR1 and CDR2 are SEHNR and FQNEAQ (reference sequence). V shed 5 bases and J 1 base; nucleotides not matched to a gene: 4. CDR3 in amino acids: CASSAGTSGSYEQYF. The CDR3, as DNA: TGTGCCAGCAGCGCCGGGACTAGCGGATCCTACGAGCAGTACTTC.

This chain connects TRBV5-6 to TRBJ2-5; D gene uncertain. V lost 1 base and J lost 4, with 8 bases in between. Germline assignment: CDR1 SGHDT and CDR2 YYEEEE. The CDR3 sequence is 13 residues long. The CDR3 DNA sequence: TGTGCCAGCAGCTTGTGGCCCCCAGAGACCCAGTACTTC. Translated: CASSLWPPETQYF. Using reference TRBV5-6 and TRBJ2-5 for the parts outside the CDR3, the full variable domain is DAGVTQSPTHLIKTRGQQVTLRCSPKSGHDTVSWYQQALGQGPQFIFQYYEEEERQRGNFPDRFSGHQFPNYSSELNVNALLLGDSALYLCASSLWPPETQYFGPGTRLLVL.

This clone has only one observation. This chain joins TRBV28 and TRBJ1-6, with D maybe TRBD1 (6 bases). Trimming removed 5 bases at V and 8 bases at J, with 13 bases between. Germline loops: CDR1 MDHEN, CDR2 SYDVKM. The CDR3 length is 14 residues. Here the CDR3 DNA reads TGTGCCAGCAGTCCTCAGGGGAAGGATTCACCCCTCCACTTT. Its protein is CASSPQGKDSPLHF.

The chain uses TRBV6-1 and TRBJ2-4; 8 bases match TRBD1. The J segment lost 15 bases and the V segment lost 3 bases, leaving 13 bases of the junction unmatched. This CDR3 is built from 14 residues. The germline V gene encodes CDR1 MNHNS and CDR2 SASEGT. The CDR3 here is CASSEAGGESGLYF. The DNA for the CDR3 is TGTGCCAGCAGTGAGGCAGGGGGCGAATCCGGTCTGTACTTC.

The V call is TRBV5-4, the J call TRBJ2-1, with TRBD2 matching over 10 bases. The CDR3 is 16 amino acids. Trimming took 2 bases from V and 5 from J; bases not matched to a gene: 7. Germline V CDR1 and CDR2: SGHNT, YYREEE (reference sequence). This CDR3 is CASSLAGGSLDNEQFF. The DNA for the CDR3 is TGTGCCAGCAGCTTAGCGGGAGGGTCCCTTGACAATGAGCAGTTCTTC. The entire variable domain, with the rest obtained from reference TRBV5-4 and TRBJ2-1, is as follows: ETGVTQSPTHLIKTRGQQVTLRCSSQSGHNTVSWYQQALGQGPQFIFQYYREEENGRGNFPPRFSGLQFPNYSSELNVNALELDDSALYLCASSLAGGSLDNEQFFGPGTRLTVL.

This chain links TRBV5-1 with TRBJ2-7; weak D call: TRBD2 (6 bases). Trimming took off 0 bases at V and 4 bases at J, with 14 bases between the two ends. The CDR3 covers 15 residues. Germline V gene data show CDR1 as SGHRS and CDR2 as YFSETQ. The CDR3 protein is CASSLGAGSGYEQYF. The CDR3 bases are TGCGCCAGCAGCTTGGGGGCGGGATCGGGTTACGAGCAGTACTTC.

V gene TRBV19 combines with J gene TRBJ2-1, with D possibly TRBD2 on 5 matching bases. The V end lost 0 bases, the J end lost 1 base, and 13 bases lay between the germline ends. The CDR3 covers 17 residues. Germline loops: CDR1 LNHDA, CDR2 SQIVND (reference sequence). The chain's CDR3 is CASSIDGLSPSYNEQFF. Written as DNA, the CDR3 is TGTGCCAGTAGTATAGACGGACTCTCCCCATCCTACAATGAGCAGTTCTTC.

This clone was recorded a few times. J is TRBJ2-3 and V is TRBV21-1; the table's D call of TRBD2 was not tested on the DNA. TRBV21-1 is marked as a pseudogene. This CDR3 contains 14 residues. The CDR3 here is CASARGSSTDTQYF. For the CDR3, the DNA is TGTGCCAGCGCTCGGGGATCTTCCACAGATACGCAGTATTTT.